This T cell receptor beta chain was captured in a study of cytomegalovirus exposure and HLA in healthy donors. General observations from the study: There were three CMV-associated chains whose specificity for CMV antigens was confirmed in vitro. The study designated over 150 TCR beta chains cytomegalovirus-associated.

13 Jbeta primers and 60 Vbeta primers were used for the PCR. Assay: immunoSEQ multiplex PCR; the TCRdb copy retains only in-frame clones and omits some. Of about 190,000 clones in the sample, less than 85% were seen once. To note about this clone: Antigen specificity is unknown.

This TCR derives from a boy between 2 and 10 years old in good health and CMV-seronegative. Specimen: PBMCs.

The DNA of the CDR3 is TGTGCCAGCAGCCTCCGGGGTAGCGGGAGGGGCAATGAGCAGTTCTTC. Translated, it gives CASSLRGSGRGNEQFF. J is TRBJ2-1 and V is TRBV7-2; 11 bases are shared with TRBD2. The CDR3 loop spans 16 amino acids. V lost 5 bases, J lost 6 bases, and 9 bases stayed unmatched. The germline V gene has CDR1 SGHTA and CDR2 FQGNSA.